The 5 T cell receptor beta chains below were found in one sample sequenced in a study of regulatory T cells in long-lasting Graves disease. Specified time point: newly diagnosed GD, antithyroid drugs for less than 3 months. PBMCs provided the RNA from which the TCR library was made. CDR3-region Arm-PCR and iRepertoire HTBI primers produced the TCR beta libraries. MiXCR, applied by TCRdb to the multiplex PCR reads, yields one record per CDR3 protein. The sample holds over 400,000 distinct CDR3 sequences; roughly 15% are singletons and the top ten take approximately 19%. These records were also assigned to another study, of T cells in Graves' hyperthyroidism and ophthalmopathy.

The sample here was peripheral blood mononuclear cells (PBMCs), taken at new diagnosis, from a patient treated with antithyroid drugs. The receptors originated from a woman aged 45-65 years with Graves disease.

This clonotype was observed many times. V and J are TRBV7-2 and TRBJ2-1, with 11 bases fitting TRBD2. The germline gives CDR1 SGHTA, CDR2 FQGNSA. V lost 5 bases, J lost 5 bases, and 5 bases stayed unmatched. CDR3 length equals 15 residues. The CDR3 sequence: CASSASGRLHNEQFF. The CDR3 nucleotides are TGTGCCAGCAGCGCTAGCGGGAGGCTACACAATGAGCAGTTCTTC.

The chain links TRBV20-1 to TRBJ2-4, with TRBD2 matching over 14 bases. CDR1 and CDR2 from the germline V gene are DFQATT and SNEGSKA (reference sequence). The CDR3 has 18 amino acids. The V gene end was trimmed by 0 bases and the J gene end by 9 bases; junction bases not matched to a gene: 13. As DNA, the CDR3 is TGCAGTGCTAGAGAAACCGGGACTAGCGGGAGATTTCTGGGCATTCAGTACTTC. Translating it yields CSARETGTSGRFLGIQYF.

This clonotype was seen many times. The chain couples TRBV28 to TRBJ2-6, with TRBD1 as a possible D gene (5 bases). The V end was cut by 2 bases, the J end by 2 bases, with 10 bases between. This CDR3 contains 16 residues. Germline V gene lookup returns CDR1 MDHEN and CDR2 SYDVKM. CDR3 sequence reads: CASSLGQGAGANVLTF. CDR3 coding DNA: TGTGCCAGCAGTTTAGGCCAGGGCGCTGGGGCCAACGTCCTGACTTTC.

This clonotype was counted a few times. This rearrangement joins TRBV19 to TRBJ1-5, with 9 positions matching TRBD1. Trimming removed 4 bases from V and 11 bases from J; junction bases left unmatched: 21. In germline, CDR1 is LNHDA, CDR2 SQIVND (reference sequence). This CDR3 region has 18 residues. The CDR3 loop reads CASSTTRGQGQFSGTQHF. In DNA form, the CDR3 reads TGTGCCAGTAGTACAACCCGAGGACAGGGGCAGTTCTCAGGTACCCAGCATTTT. Supplemented by reference TRBV19 and TRBJ1-5, the full variable domain reads DGGITQSPKYLFRKEGQNVTLSCEQNLNHDAMYWYRQDPGQGLRLIYYSQIVNDFQKGDIAEGYSVSREKKESFPLTVTSAQKNPTAFYLCASSTTRGQGQFSGTQHFGDGTRLSIL.

This clonotype showed up just a few times. V is TRBV4-1 and J is TRBJ1-2, with 7 bases lining up with TRBD1. The CDR3 spans 15 residues. CDR1 is MGHRA, CDR2 YSYEKL, per germline. The J segment lost 3 bases and the V segment lost 1 base, leaving 5 bases of the junction unmatched. The CDR3 sequence is CASSQGGQEYYGYTF. The CDR3 DNA reads as TGCGCCAGCAGCCAAGGTGGACAGGAGTACTATGGCTACACCTTC.